This entry lists 30 T cell receptor beta chains sequenced from one sample in a study of OX40 agonist ivuxolimab in advanced cancers. The protocol was immunoSEQ multiplex PCR, while the TCRdb copy is restricted to in-frame clones and leaves out a portion. The top ten hold over 50% of the sample, which has 40,000 to 50,000 clones, about nine tenths seen once. The source material was CD4+ or CD8+ T cells sorted from blood, sampled in a trial of the OX40 agonist ivuxolimab. The receptors here all came from an adult with an advanced solid tumor such as melanoma, head and neck, liver or kidney cancer.

The CDR3, as DNA: TGTGCCAGTAGTATTGAAAATGGAAACACCATATATTTT. Its translation: CASSIENGNTIYF. The rearrangement links TRBV19 to TRBJ1-3; D gene uncertain. Germline CDR1 reads LNHDA; CDR2 reads SQIVND (reference sequence). The CDR3 loop spans 13 amino acids. V was cut by 3 bases and J by 3 bases, with 6 bases left in between.

This clone was seen more than once but under ten times. This rearrangement joins TRBV6-6 to TRBJ1-1; no clear D. The CDR3 contains 14 residues. The germline V gene has CDR1 MNHNY and CDR2 SVGAGI (reference sequence). Trimming stripped 7 bases from V and 0 bases from J, with 12 bases between. The DNA of the CDR3 is TGTGCCAGCACTCCGAGCCTAGTGAACACTGAAGCTTTCTTT. Amino acid sequence: CASTPSLVNTEAFF.

The chain combines TRBV4-3 with TRBJ2-2; no firm D call. Germline values: CDR1 LGHNA, CDR2 YSLEER. V lost 1 base, J lost 4 bases, and 13 bases lay in between. The CDR3 runs 16 residues. DNA for the CDR3: TGCGCCAGCAGCCAAGTGGTTGGGATGACCACCGGGGAGCTGTTTTTT. It specifies CASSQVVGMTTGELFF.

V gene TRBV5-1 combines with J gene TRBJ1-1, with 7 bases that match TRBD1. This CDR3 spans 18 amino acids. After removal of 0 bases from V and 2 bases from J, the junction contained 13 bases not matched to a gene. Germline V gene data show CDR1 as SGHRS and CDR2 as YFSETQ. CDR3: CASSLAPHSQGGNTEAFF. In DNA, the CDR3 is TGCGCCAGCAGCTTGGCTCCCCATTCCCAGGGGGGAAACACTGAAGCTTTCTTT.

The chain employs TRBV5-5 and TRBJ2-7; the D is unclear. The V end lost 0 bases, the J end lost 4 bases, and 8 bases lay between the germline ends. Per germline, CDR1 SGHKS and CDR2 YYEKEE (reference sequence). CDR3 length: 13 amino acids. The CDR3 reads CASSLVSGYEQYF. DNA of the CDR3: TGTGCCAGCAGCTTGGTATCCGGGTACGAGCAGTACTTC.

V is TRBV7-8 and J is TRBJ1-1; D not certain. Between the trimmed V and J ends, which lost 2 bases and 3 bases, there was a span of 7 bases. This CDR3 is built from 13 residues. CDR1 is SGHVS and CDR2 is FQNEAQ in the germline V gene. CDR3 amino acids: CASSLTVDTEAFF. CDR3 nucleotide sequence: TGTGCCAGCAGCTTAACCGTTGACACTGAAGCTTTCTTT.

V gene TRBV18 combines with J gene TRBJ2-2; D might be TRBD1 (6 bases). CDR1 and CDR2 from the germline V gene are KGHSH and LQKENI. The V gene lost 4 bases and the J gene lost 4 bases, with 19 bases spanning the gap. This CDR3 region has 17 residues. CDR3 DNA: TGTGCCAGCTCACTGCGGACAGATCAAGTAGGCACCGGGGAGCTGTTTTTT. It codes for CASSLRTDQVGTGELFF.

This chain links TRBV5-6 with TRBJ2-2, with TRBD1 identical over 8 bases. The CDR3 is 15 amino acids. V lost 6 bases and J lost 2; bases outside the gene matches: 6. The germline V gene has CDR1 SGHDT and CDR2 YYEEEE. The CDR3 reads CASIIQGANTGELFF. For the CDR3, the DNA is TGTGCCAGCATCATTCAGGGGGCAAACACCGGGGAGCTGTTTTTT.

The chain links TRBV19 to TRBJ2-1; TRBD2 matches at 11 bases. Germline V CDR1 and CDR2: LNHDA, SQIVND (reference sequence). Trimming cost V 6 bases and J 9 bases; bases outside gene matches: 4. This CDR3 is 13 amino acids long. The CDR3 nucleotides are TGTGCCAGTAGCCTAGCGGGGGGCCGTGAGCAGTTCTTC. This gives the protein CASSLAGGREQFF.

The CDR3 protein is CSVHSGYTF. CDR3 bases: TGCAGCGTTCACTCTGGCTACACCTTC. The V gene is TRBV29-1, the J gene TRBJ1-2; D call uncertain. Germline CDR1 is SQVTM and CDR2 is ANQGSEA. The CDR3 runs to 9 residues. V lost 5 bases and J 7 bases, leaving 5 bases between the germline ends.

The V gene is TRBV4-3, the J gene TRBJ2-1, with TRBD1 matching over 12 bases. V lost 3 bases to trimming and J lost 7 bases; unmatched junction nucleotides: 10. This CDR3 region has 17 residues. Germline lookup yields CDR1 LGHNA and CDR2 YSLEER. The CDR3, as DNA: TGCGCCAGCAGCCACCTACCGGGACAGGGGGCTAGGAATGAGCAGTTCTTC. Amino acids: CASSHLPGQGARNEQFF.

This clone appeared a single time. The chain carries TRBV19 and TRBJ2-6; D gene unclear. V lost 7 bases to trimming and J lost 0 bases, with 10 bases between them. Per germline, CDR1 LNHDA and CDR2 SQIVND (reference sequence). CDR3 size: 15 residues. In nucleotides, the CDR3 is TGTGCCAGTATTCGTGATTCCTCTGGGGCCAACGTCCTGACTTTC. This gives the protein CASIRDSSGANVLTF.

V and J are TRBV28 and TRBJ1-6; D gene ambiguous. This CDR3 has 12 amino acids. The germline V gene has CDR1 MDHEN and CDR2 SYDVKM. Trimming left V 5 bases short and J 12 bases short, with 11 bases between. CDR3 protein: CASSLPRGPLHF. The CDR3 region has the DNA TGTGCCAGCAGTCTGCCCCGGGGACCCCTCCACTTT.

The genes are TRBV28 and TRBJ2-3; D call uncertain. Germline loops: CDR1 MDHEN, CDR2 SYDVKM. This CDR3 region has 13 residues. Trimming cost V 6 bases and J 1 base, with 8 bases left between them. Written as DNA, the CDR3 is TGTGCCAGCAGCGGACCCGGCACAGATACGCAGTATTTT. As protein: CASSGPGTDTQYF.

The chain couples TRBV6-1 to TRBJ2-3, with 13 bases fitting TRBD2. V trimming: 1 base; J trimming: 4 bases; junction bases outside the gene matches: 2. This CDR3 has 16 amino acids. Germline CDR1 is MNHNS and CDR2 is SASEGT. The CDR3 DNA reads as TGTGCCAGCAGTGAAGTGGGGACTAGCGGGGCAGATACGCAGTATTTT. Translating it yields CASSEVGTSGADTQYF.

This clone was found once. This chain links TRBV30 with TRBJ1-6, with D possibly TRBD1 on 5 matching bases. V lost 4 bases and J lost 5, with 12 bases in between. The germline V gene encodes CDR1 GTSNPN and CDR2 SVGIG (reference sequence). The CDR3 runs 14 residues. CDR3 loop: CAWTRDLDNSPLHF. The CDR3 nucleotides read TGTGCCTGGACCCGGGACTTAGATAATTCACCCCTCCACTTT.

V and J are TRBV10-3 and TRBJ1-4; 7 bases are a match to TRBD1. The CDR3 spans 15 residues. V lost 10 bases to trimming and J lost 6 bases; unmatched junction nucleotides: 14. Germline-derived CDR1 and CDR2 are ENHRY and SYGVKD. The CDR3 is CASSSGHRGHEKLFF. The CDR3 DNA follows: TGTGCCAGCTCCTCAGGCCACAGGGGACATGAAAAACTGTTTTTT.

The chain employs TRBV14 and TRBJ1-2; D is perhaps TRBD1 (5 bases). This CDR3 is 13 amino acids long. Trimming cost V 4 bases and J 4 bases, with 10 bases left between them. CDR1 and CDR2 (germline): SGHDN, FVKESK. The CDR3 region is CASSPRDFYGYTF. CDR3 coding DNA: TGTGCCAGCAGCCCCAGGGATTTCTATGGCTACACCTTC.

The chain carries TRBV7-3 and TRBJ2-1; 10 bases line up with TRBD1. Germline V CDR1 and CDR2: SGHTA, FQGTGA. This CDR3 is built from 15 residues. V shed 5 bases and J 3 bases; nucleotides not matched to a gene: 4. The CDR3 here is CASSLGQGHYNEQFF. As DNA, the CDR3 is TGTGCCAGCAGCCTGGGACAGGGGCACTACAATGAGCAGTTCTTC. Filled out from reference TRBV7-3 and TRBJ2-1, the complete variable domain reads GAGVSQTPSNKVTEKGKYVELRCDPISGHTALYWYRQSLGQGPEFLIYFQGTGAADDSGLPNDRFFAVRPEGSVSTLKIQRTERGDSAVYLCASSLGQGHYNEQFFGPGTRLTVL.

The V gene is TRBV2, the J gene TRBJ2-1; no clear D. The ends were cut back, 10 bases at V and 1 base at J, with 11 bases in the middle. Germline loops: CDR1 SNHLY, CDR2 FYNNEI. The length of the CDR3 is 13 residues. The CDR3 spells CATSAMSYNEQFF. The CDR3 DNA is TGTGCCACCTCCGCCATGTCCTACAATGAGCAGTTCTTC.

This chain uses TRBV29-1 with TRBJ2-7, with no clear D. Germline V lookup: CDR1 SQVTM, CDR2 ANQGSEA. The CDR3 contains 11 residues. The V and J ends lost 4 bases and 4 bases respectively, with 8 bases between them. This CDR3 reads CSVVRNYEQYF. In DNA, the CDR3 is TGCAGCGTTGTCAGGAATTACGAGCAGTACTTC.

This chain uses TRBV7-9 with TRBJ2-3; 7 bases map to TRBD1. V was pared by 5 bases and J by 8 bases, with 4 bases of the junction left unmatched. This CDR3 comprises 12 residues. Germline V gives CDR1 SEHNR, CDR2 FQNEAQ (reference sequence). The CDR3 protein is CASSEGAGTQYF. CDR3 sequence (DNA): TGTGCCAGCAGCGAGGGGGCCGGTACGCAGTATTTT. Variable domain in full (rest from reference TRBV7-9 and TRBJ2-3): DTGVSQNPRHKITKRGQNVTFRCDPISEHNRLYWYRQTLGQGPEFLTYFQNEAQLEKSRLLSDRFSAERPKGSFSTLEIQRTEQGDSAMYLCASSEGAGTQYFGPGTRLTVL.

The chain has TRBV30 and TRBJ1-2; a possible D gene is TRBD1 (5 bases). Germline V gene lookup returns CDR1 GTSNPN and CDR2 SVGIG (reference sequence). The ends were cut back, 3 bases at V and 9 bases at J, with 11 bases in the middle. The CDR3 length is 11 residues. CDR3 sequence: CAWRLGGSYTF. The DNA for the CDR3 is TGTGCCTGGAGGTTGGGGGGAAGCTACACCTTC.

The rearrangement joins TRBV5-5 to TRBJ1-5; possibly TRBD1 for D (5 bases). The V gene's germline CDR1 is SGHKS and CDR2 YYEKEE (reference sequence). V was trimmed by 0 bases and J by 1 base, leaving 8 bases between them. The CDR3 sequence is 15 residues long. The DNA for the CDR3 is TGTGCCAGCAGCTTGGTGGGGACCAGCAATCAGCCCCAGCATTTT. It translates to CASSLVGTSNQPQHF.

The chain couples TRBV6-1 to TRBJ2-5, with D uncertain. The germline V gene encodes CDR1 MNHNS and CDR2 SASEGT. V lost 4 bases and J lost 1, with 7 bases in between. The CDR3 loop spans 13 amino acids. CDR3 in amino acids: CASSGHLQETQYF. CDR3 sequence (DNA): TGTGCCAGCAGTGGACACCTCCAAGAGACCCAGTACTTC.

This rearrangement joins TRBV10-1 to TRBJ2-4; 9 bases agree with TRBD2. From germline, CDR1 is WNHNN and CDR2 SYGVQD (reference sequence). The CDR3 contains 18 residues. V was pared by 8 bases and J by 0 bases, with 14 bases of the junction left unmatched. The CDR3, as DNA: TGCGCCAGCCCCCTTGGGCGGCGGGAGGGCCTAGCCAAAAACATTCAGTACTTC. As protein: CASPLGRREGLAKNIQYF.

This chain links TRBV10-3 with TRBJ1-5; 8 bases agree with TRBD1. Per germline, CDR1 ENHRY and CDR2 SYGVKD. The length of the CDR3 is 16 residues. Trimming at V came to 6 bases and at J to 2 bases, leaving 9 bases not matched to a gene. Written as DNA, the CDR3 is TGTGCCATCAGCCAACGAGACAGGGGTGGCAATCAGCCCCAGCATTTT. Amino acids: CAISQRDRGGNQPQHF.

The chain employs TRBV20-1 and TRBJ2-7; D remains ambiguous. The CDR3 consists of 11 residues. V gave up 6 bases and J gave up 5 bases, with 11 bases separating them. Looked up from germline, CDR1 is DFQATT and CDR2 is SNEGSKA (reference sequence). The CDR3 sequence is CSAPFHHEQYF. In DNA, the CDR3 is TGCAGTGCCCCGTTTCATCACGAGCAGTACTTC.

The chain joins TRBV2 to TRBJ1-4; perhaps TRBD1 as D (5 bases). CDR1 SNHLY and CDR2 FYNNEI come from the germline V gene. This CDR3 comprises 15 residues. V gave up 6 bases and J gave up 7 bases, with 18 bases separating them. CDR3 protein: CASSYPGPVGEKLFF. In nucleotides, the CDR3 is TGTGCCAGCAGCTACCCGGGACCGGTGGGTGAAAAACTGTTTTTT.

V usage is TRBV5-4 and J usage is TRBJ2-7; D not resolved. The V and J ends lost 0 bases and 6 bases respectively, with 16 bases between them. Germline V gene lookup returns CDR1 SGHNT and CDR2 YYREEE (reference sequence). CDR3 length: 15 residues. The CDR3 sequence is CASSLDSFISGEQYF. The DNA for the CDR3 is TGTGCCAGCAGCTTGGACAGCTTTATATCAGGCGAGCAGTACTTC.